The next 29 T cell receptor beta chains were all read from a single sample in a study of T cells after yellow fever vaccination. TCRdb ran MiXCR on the 5' RACE reads and lists one entry per CDR3 protein. Among approximately 300,000 distinct CDR3 sequences listed, 9.5% to 12% were seen once. Sequences were derived from CD4+ T cells sorted from PBMCs, sampled 45 days after the yellow fever booster vaccination. These receptors were taken from a man aged 18-30 years who received the YFV17D yellow fever vaccine.

This clonotype was observed a few times. The rearrangement joins TRBV10-3 to TRBJ2-5; 14 bases align to TRBD2. The trim removed 10 bases at V and 1 base at J, leaving 11 bases unmatched. The V gene's germline CDR1 is ENHRY and CDR2 SYGVKD. This CDR3 has 17 residues. In nucleotides, the CDR3 is TGTGCCACGGCCCCCCCGGGACTAGCGGGGGTCCAAGAGACCCAGTACTTC. Its translation: CATAPPGLAGVQETQYF.

The chain employs TRBV11-2 and TRBJ2-1; D is uncertain. V lost 3 bases, J lost 0 bases, and 9 bases lay in between. The V gene's germline CDR1 is SGHAT and CDR2 FQNNGV. This CDR3 has 15 amino acids. CDR3 in DNA: TGTGCCAGCAGCTTTTACTCCAGCTCCTACAATGAGCAGTTCTTC. Translated, it gives CASSFYSSSYNEQFF.

The chain recombines TRBV6-4 with TRBJ2-7, with 12 bases matching TRBD2. CDR3 length: 15 residues. The junction had 6 bases not matched to a gene; V was cut back by 5 bases and J by 4 bases. Germline CDR1 MRHNA, CDR2 SNTAGT. CDR3 DNA: TGTGCCAGCAGTTTTGACACTAGCGGGGGGTACGAGCAGTACTTC. Translated, it gives CASSFDTSGGYEQYF.

This clonotype has only a few counts. V is TRBV6-5 and J is TRBJ1-2; no firm D call. The V end was cut by 6 bases, the J end by 4 bases, with 18 bases between. Germline V gives CDR1 MNHEY, CDR2 SVGAGI. The CDR3 loop spans 15 amino acids. This CDR3 reads CASSDSTGGTYGYTF. The CDR3 DNA reads as TGTGCCAGCAGCGACTCGACGGGAGGTACCTATGGCTACACCTTC.

This chain connects TRBV5-1 to TRBJ1-6; TRBD1 is a possible D gene (5 bases). Trimming shortened V by 4 bases and J by 7 bases, and 18 bases separated the two germline ends. Germline V gene lookup returns CDR1 SGHRS and CDR2 YFSETQ. The CDR3 sequence is 16 residues long. DNA for the CDR3: TGCGCCAGCAGCGGTGGTGCCGACAGCAAAAATTCACCCCTCCACTTT. The encoded protein is CASSGGADSKNSPLHF. The variable domain in full, with the rest retrieved from reference TRBV5-1 and TRBJ1-6, is KAGVTQTPRYLIKTRGQQVTLSCSPISGHRSVSWYQQTPGQGLQFLFEYFSETQRNKGNFPGRFSGRQFSNSRSEMNVSTLELGDSALYLCASSGGADSKNSPLHFGNGTRLTVT.

The rearrangement links TRBV9 to TRBJ2-5, with D possibly TRBD2 on 5 matching bases. The V gene lost 0 bases and the J gene lost 5 bases, with 8 bases spanning the gap. The CDR3 is 13 amino acids. Germline V gives CDR1 SGDLS, CDR2 YYNGEE. The DNA for the CDR3 is TGTGCCAGCAGCGTAGGAGGGCCGGAGACCCAGTACTTC. Translating it yields CASSVGGPETQYF.

The J gene is TRBJ2-7, the V gene TRBV15; D not certain. Germline CDR1 and CDR2: LNHNV and YYDKDF (reference sequence). Trimming left V 0 bases short and J 4 bases short, with 7 bases between. CDR3 length: 13 amino acids. The CDR3 DNA reads as TGTGCCACCAGCAGAGAGCTGCATTACGAGCAGTACGTC. This sequence encodes CATSRELHYEQYV.

This clonotype was observed at least ten times. CDR3 sequence reads: CASSPGNTEAFF. CDR3 nucleotides: TGTGCCAGCTCACCAGGGAACACTGAAGCTTTCTTT. The V gene is TRBV18, the J gene TRBJ1-1; no reliable D call. The V end was cut by 2 bases, the J end by 1 base, with 2 bases between. The length of the CDR3 is 12 residues. Germline V gene sequence: CDR1 KGHSH, CDR2 LQKENI.

The rearrangement links TRBV7-9 to TRBJ1-4; D is uncertain. There are 13 residues in the CDR3. CDR1 is SEHNR, CDR2 FQNEAQ, per germline (reference sequence). The ends were cut back, 4 bases at V and 4 bases at J, with 7 bases in the middle. This CDR3 is CASSSIGNEKLFF. CDR3 coding DNA: TGTGCCAGCAGCTCCATTGGTAATGAAAAACTGTTTTTT.

This clonotype turned up a few times. The gene calls are TRBV6-2 or TRBV6-3 and TRBJ1-1, with TRBD1 as a possible D gene (5 bases). The length of the CDR3 is 14 residues. The V end was cut by 6 bases, the J end by 0 bases, with 11 bases between. Germline V gene data show CDR1 as MNHEY and CDR2 as SVGEGT. Here the CDR3 DNA reads TGTGCCAGCAGGCCCAGGGAGTTGAACACTGAAGCTTTCTTT. This encodes CASRPRELNTEAFF.

This clonotype showed up just a few times. The V call is TRBV29-1, the J call TRBJ1-1, with no clear D. Deletions cut 8 bases from V and 1 base from J, with 8 bases between. This CDR3 contains 11 residues. Germline CDR1 and CDR2: SQVTM and ANQGSEA. CDR3: CSFTANTEAFF. In nucleotides, the CDR3 is TGCAGCTTCACCGCGAACACTGAAGCTTTCTTT.

This clonotype was observed at least ten times. V gene TRBV5-1 combines with J gene TRBJ2-7; 11 bases map to TRBD2. The germline gives CDR1 SGHRS, CDR2 YFSETQ. V trimming: 3 bases; J trimming: 2 bases; junction bases outside the gene matches: 4. The CDR3 covers 15 residues. The CDR3 here is CASSSGTSGAYEQYV. The CDR3 nucleotides are TGCGCCAGCAGCTCCGGGACTAGCGGAGCCTACGAGCAGTACGTC.

This clonotype showed up many times. The genes are TRBV4-1 and TRBJ2-3; TRBD2 agrees at 9 bases. Germline CDR1 MGHRA, CDR2 YSYEKL. The CDR3 contains 19 residues. The V and J ends lost 0 bases and 0 bases, in that order; junction bases with no gene match: 10. CDR3 loop: CASSQDRSGGRTSTDTQYF. DNA for the CDR3: TGCGCCAGCAGCCAAGACAGGAGCGGGGGGCGAACTAGCACAGATACGCAGTATTTT.

The chain is built from TRBV5-1 and TRBJ2-5; no definite D call. Trimming took off 0 bases at V and 3 bases at J, with 9 bases between the two ends. The CDR3 extends over 14 amino acids. Germline CDR1 is SGHRS and CDR2 is YFSETQ. This CDR3 is CASSLVSLKETQYF. The CDR3 coding sequence is TGCGCCAGCAGCTTGGTGTCCTTGAAAGAGACCCAGTACTTC.

This clonotype was found many times. CDR3: CASSDRDRERYGYTF. In DNA, the CDR3 is TGCGCCAGCAGCGACCGGGACAGGGAAAGATATGGCTACACCTTC. V gene TRBV5-1 combines with J gene TRBJ1-2, with TRBD1 matching 9 bases. This CDR3 spans 15 amino acids. Germline V gene lookup returns CDR1 SGHRS and CDR2 YFSETQ. Trimming at V came to 4 bases and at J to 5 bases, leaving 9 bases not matched to a gene.

This clonotype was seen only a few times. The rearrangement joins TRBV9 to TRBJ2-1; 7 bases line up with TRBD1. CDR3 length: 16 residues. Germline assignment: CDR1 SGDLS and CDR2 YYNGEE. V lost 0 bases to trimming and J lost 3 bases; unmatched junction nucleotides: 6. The CDR3 loop is CASSVGGQAHYNEQFF. The CDR3 bases are TGTGCCAGCAGCGTAGGTGGACAGGCCCACTACAATGAGCAGTTCTTC.

This clonotype was detected ten times or more. The chain joins TRBV7-3 to TRBJ2-5; the D is unclear. Germline values: CDR1 SGHTA, CDR2 FQGTGA. V was pared by 1 base and J by 3 bases, with 6 bases between. CDR3 length: 13 residues. The DNA for the CDR3 is TGTGCCAGCAGCTTAAATACCGAAGAGACCCAGTACTTC. It codes for CASSLNTEETQYF.

This clonotype has a handful of counts. The V call is TRBV6-5, the J call TRBJ1-1; D is possibly TRBD1 (5 bases). Germline V lookup: CDR1 MNHEY, CDR2 SVGAGI. CDR3 size: 13 residues. Trimming shortened V by 4 bases and J by 11 bases, and 17 bases separated the two germline ends. In nucleotides, the CDR3 is TGTGCCAGCAGTTCCTACAGCGGGGGGTATGCTTTCTTT. Protein: CASSSYSGGYAFF.

The chain carries TRBV7-3 and TRBJ2-7; D assignment may be TRBD1 or TRBD2 (5 bases each). Germline-derived CDR1 and CDR2 are SGHTA and FQGTGA. Trimming pared 5 bases from V and 0 bases from J, leaving 11 bases between. The CDR3 loop spans 14 amino acids. The DNA of the CDR3 is TGTGCCAGCAGCGAAGGGACGGCCTCCTACGAGCAGTACTTC. Translating gives CASSEGTASYEQYF. Using reference TRBV7-3 and TRBJ2-7 for the parts outside the CDR3, the full variable domain is GAGVSQTPSNKVTEKGKYVELRCDPISGHTALYWYRQSLGQGPEFLIYFQGTGAADDSGLPNDRFFAVRPEGSVSTLKIQRTERGDSAVYLCASSEGTASYEQYFGPGTRLTVT.

The chain uses TRBV6-5 and TRBJ1-1, with no clear D. CDR3 length: 15 residues. Trimming removed 7 bases from V and 5 bases from J, with 20 bases in between. CDR1 MNHEY and CDR2 SVGAGI come from the germline V gene. The chain's CDR3 is CASKGLGITGTEAFF. CDR3 bases: TGTGCCAGCAAAGGGCTAGGAATTACCGGTACTGAAGCTTTCTTT.

This clonotype appeared many times. The chain is built from TRBV18 and TRBJ2-5; tentatively, D is TRBD1 (6 bases). Trimming cost V 1 base and J 5 bases, with 14 bases left between them. Germline V CDR1 and CDR2: KGHSH, LQKENI. This CDR3 region has 15 residues. DNA for the CDR3: TGTGCCAGCTCACCACGATCACAGGGTGCGGAGACCCAGTACTTC. Residues: CASSPRSQGAETQYF.

This rearrangement joins TRBV18 to TRBJ1-2, with 9 positions matching TRBD1. The V gene end was trimmed by 1 base and the J gene end by 2 bases; junction bases not matched to a gene: 2. Germline V lookup: CDR1 KGHSH, CDR2 LQKENI. The CDR3 contains 15 residues. CDR3 sequence: CASSPQGQGNYGYTF. CDR3 in DNA: TGTGCCAGCTCACCACAGGGACAGGGAAACTATGGCTACACCTTC.

About this clonotype: An end of the junction differs from the germline gene, which may be a read error. J is TRBJ1-1 and V is TRBV25-1; no firm D call. The CDR3 is made up of 14 amino acids. Germline CDR1 is MGHDK and CDR2 is SYGVNS. The CDR3 loop is CASSNLDRNTKAFF. As DNA, the CDR3 is TGTGCCAGCAGTAATCTAGACCGGAACACTAAAGCTTTCTTT.

This clonotype was seen ten or more times. The V and J genes are TRBV10-3 and TRBJ2-3, with no clear D. The CDR3 totals 11 residues. Germline CDR1 is ENHRY and CDR2 is SYGVKD. Trimming stripped 5 bases from V and 5 bases from J, with 5 bases between. The chain's CDR3 is CAISREDTQYF. The CDR3 DNA is TGTGCCATCAGTAGGGAAGATACGCAGTATTTT.

V and J are TRBV7-3 and TRBJ1-1; D is ambiguous. CDR3 length: 15 amino acids. Germline loops: CDR1 SGHTA, CDR2 FQGTGA. V gave up 2 bases and J gave up 1 base, with 11 bases separating them. CDR3 protein: CASSLVGGPNTEAFF. The CDR3 bases are TGTGCCAGCAGCTTAGTGGGAGGCCCGAACACTGAAGCTTTCTTT.

The V and J genes are TRBV9 and TRBJ2-2, with TRBD2 matching 9 bases. Looked up from germline, CDR1 is SGDLS and CDR2 is YYNGEE. V trimming: 4 bases; J trimming: 3 bases; junction bases outside the gene matches: 7. The CDR3 runs 16 residues. The CDR3 DNA reads as TGTGCCAGCAGCCCCTCGGCGGGGGGGTACACCGGGGAGCTGTTTTTT. This encodes CASSPSAGGYTGELFF.

In its sample, this clonotype was seen many times. The chain employs TRBV12-3 or TRBV12-4 and TRBJ2-7, with 11 bases matching TRBD1. V shed 6 bases, J shed 0 bases, and the junction held 4 bases outside the gene matches. This CDR3 contains 15 residues. The CDR3 nucleotides are TGTGCCAGCAGGAGAGGGACAGGGGGCTCCTACGAGCAGTACTTC. Protein: CASRRGTGGSYEQYF.

The CDR3 bases are TGTGCCAGCAGCAAAAAGATGATGAACACTGAAGCTTTCTTT. Translated: CASSKKMMNTEAFF. This chain links TRBV21-1 with TRBJ1-1. TRBV21-1 is a pseudogene. The CDR3 covers 14 residues.

The CDR3 is CASSQGGNENEKLFF. CDR3 DNA sequence: TGTGCCAGCAGCCAAGGGGGGAACGAAAATGAAAAACTGTTTTTT. The rearrangement links TRBV4-2 to TRBJ1-4; maybe TRBD1 (5 bases). V dropped 1 base and J dropped 5 bases, with 11 bases sitting between them. The CDR3 totals 15 residues. Germline V gene lookup returns CDR1 LGHNA and CDR2 YNFKEQ.